These 28 T cell receptor beta chains were all obtained from the same sample, sequenced in a study of cytomegalovirus exposure and HLA in healthy donors. In the PCR, 60 Vbeta and 13 Jbeta primers were used. Sequenced by immunoSEQ multiplex PCR; TCRdb stores in-frame clones only, minus some. Of under 170,000 clones in the sample, roughly 78% are singletons; the top ten hold under 8%. The sample was PBMCs. Receptors originate from a man over 45 in good health and CMV-seropositive.

The chain joins TRBV14 to TRBJ2-1, with TRBD1 identical over 9 bases. Germline trimming cut 3 bases from V and 6 bases from J; bases unmatched to any gene: 12. The CDR3 runs 17 residues. The germline V gene encodes CDR1 SGHDN and CDR2 FVKESK. Here the CDR3 reads CASSQLRPGTGFNEQFF. CDR3 sequence (DNA): TGTGCCAGCAGCCAGTTAAGACCCGGGACAGGGTTCAATGAGCAGTTCTTC.

The J gene is TRBJ1-1, the V gene TRBV5-1, with a possible D match to TRBD1 (5 bases). CDR1 and CDR2 from the germline V gene are SGHRS and YFSETQ. V lost 0 bases, J lost 5 bases, and 11 bases lay in between. This CDR3 contains 14 residues. In DNA form, the CDR3 reads TGCGCCAGCAGCTTGGAAGGGGTCGGAACTGAAGCTTTCTTT. This gives the protein CASSLEGVGTEAFF.

V usage is TRBV20-1 and J usage is TRBJ1-2; tentatively, D is TRBD1 (6 bases). Trimming took 6 bases from V and 8 from J, leaving 13 bases between them. CDR3 size: 11 residues. Germline loops: CDR1 DFQATT, CDR2 SNEGSKA (reference sequence). The CDR3 DNA is TGCAGTGCGAAAGGTCAGGGGGGCTACACCTTC. Its protein product is CSAKGQGGYTF.

The chain combines TRBV28 with TRBJ1-5; tentatively, D is TRBD1 (5 bases). The length of the CDR3 is 15 residues. Trimming stripped 4 bases from V and 5 bases from J, with 15 bases between. In germline, CDR1 is MDHEN, CDR2 SYDVKM. CDR3 amino acids: CASSSLEGGDQPQHF. CDR3 DNA sequence: TGTGCCAGCAGTTCCCTAGAGGGAGGGGATCAGCCCCAGCATTTT.

This rearrangement joins TRBV7-9 to TRBJ2-1; D is unresolved. This CDR3 comprises 16 residues. V was cut by 3 bases and J by 0 bases, with 12 bases left in between. Germline V gene lookup returns CDR1 SEHNR and CDR2 FQNEAQ (reference sequence). The CDR3 region is CASSLAGSSSYNEQFF. For the CDR3, the DNA is TGTGCCAGCAGCTTGGCCGGATCTAGCTCCTACAATGAGCAGTTCTTC.

The CDR3, as DNA: TGTGCCAGCAGTTTCGGTTCGAGCGATACGCAGTATTTT. Encoded protein: CASSFGSSDTQYF. The V gene is TRBV27, the J gene TRBJ2-3; D is ambiguous. Germline CDR1 and CDR2: MNHEY and SMNVEV (reference sequence). The CDR3 extends over 13 amino acids. Trimming stripped 3 bases from V and 6 bases from J, with 10 bases between.

The V and J genes are TRBV5-1 and TRBJ2-7; TRBD2 matches 8 bases. Germline values: CDR1 SGHRS, CDR2 YFSETQ. The CDR3 consists of 15 residues. J lost 3 bases, V lost 0 bases, and 5 bases had no gene match. CDR3 in amino acids: CASSLGSGSIYEQYF. As DNA, the CDR3 is TGCGCCAGCAGCTTGGGCAGCGGGAGTATCTACGAGCAGTACTTC.

This chain links TRBV4-2 with TRBJ2-2; 15 nucleotides line up with TRBD2. The V segment lost 4 bases and the J segment 5 bases; nucleotides outside the gene matches: 17. This CDR3 is built from 21 residues. The germline V gene has CDR1 LGHNA and CDR2 YNFKEQ. The CDR3 sequence is CASSPFLGAPGLAGGTGELFF. The CDR3 nucleotides are TGTGCCAGCAGCCCTTTTTTGGGGGCGCCGGGACTAGCGGGAGGTACCGGGGAGCTGTTTTTT.

CDR3 nucleotide sequence: TGTGCCAGCAGCCCGTGGGTGAGGGAGACGGTATACGAGCAGTACTTC. It encodes CASSPWVRETVYEQYF. This chain connects TRBV21-1 to TRBJ2-7; the table assigns TRBD2, which was not confirmed against the DNA. TRBV21-1 is a documented pseudogene. This CDR3 contains 16 residues.

The rearrangement joins TRBV5-1 to TRBJ2-3; 7 bases map to TRBD2. CDR1 is SGHRS and CDR2 is YFSETQ in the germline V gene. The V and J ends lost 0 bases and 0 bases, in that order; junction bases with no gene match: 7. CDR3 length equals 17 residues. CDR3 amino acids: CASSLAAGGSSTDTQYF. CDR3 coding DNA: TGCGCCAGCAGCTTGGCGGCGGGCGGGAGTAGCACAGATACGCAGTATTTT.

The rearrangement uses TRBV15 and TRBJ2-7; perhaps TRBD2 as D (7 bases). This CDR3 has 17 amino acids. Trimming took off 3 bases at V and 0 bases at J, with 18 bases between the two ends. Looked up from germline, CDR1 is LNHNV and CDR2 is YYDKDF (reference sequence). This CDR3 reads CATSSRFGGGLSYEQYF. For the CDR3, the DNA is TGTGCCACCAGCAGCAGATTTGGGGGGGGCCTCTCCTACGAGCAGTACTTC.

The chain couples TRBV6-5 to TRBJ2-7, with TRBD1 as a possible D gene (5 bases). Germline V gene data show CDR1 as MNHEY and CDR2 as SVGAGI. The ends were cut back, 4 bases at V and 7 bases at J, with 11 bases in the middle. The CDR3 extends over 12 amino acids. CDR3 loop: CASSFTGVEQYF. The CDR3 DNA follows: TGTGCCAGCAGTTTCACAGGAGTGGAGCAGTACTTC.

The chain uses TRBV13 and TRBJ1-5, with no clear D. This CDR3 contains 16 residues. Trimming removed 2 bases at V and 3 bases at J, with 14 bases between. CDR1 and CDR2 from the germline V gene are PRHDT and FYEKMQ (reference sequence). The CDR3 nucleotides read TGTGCCAGCAGCTTAACGGCAGGCTTGTCCAATCAGCCCCAGCATTTT. Translated: CASSLTAGLSNQPQHF.

Notes on this clone: At one of its ends the junction is not consistent with the germline gene, which may arise from a read error. The V call is TRBV7-9, the J call TRBJ2-7, with no clear D. This CDR3 spans 13 amino acids. From germline, CDR1 is SEHNR and CDR2 FQNEAQ (reference sequence). In DNA form, the CDR3 reads TGTTCCAGCAGCCAGTACAGCTCGGACGAGCAGTACTTC. Translated, it gives CSSSQYSSDEQYF.

This clone appeared once. This chain connects TRBV28 to TRBJ2-7, with 11 bases aligning to TRBD1. V dropped 4 bases and J dropped 0; count of bases not matched to a gene: 17. CDR1 is MDHEN, CDR2 SYDVKM, per germline. The length of the CDR3 is 20 residues. The CDR3 loop is CASSSPMDRGRGRISYEQYF. In nucleotides, the CDR3 is TGTGCCAGCAGTTCACCTATGGACAGGGGGCGCGGGAGGATCTCCTACGAGCAGTACTTC. The full variable domain, in which reference TRBV28 and TRBJ2-7 provide the parts outside the CDR3, is DVKVTQSSRYLVKRTGEKVFLECVQDMDHENMFWYRQDPGLGLRLIYFSYDVKMKEKGDIPEGYSVSREKKERFSLILESASTNQTSMYLCASSSPMDRGRGRISYEQYFGPGTRLTVT.

The V call is TRBV29-1, the J call TRBJ2-2; TRBD1 matches 8 bases. Germline loops: CDR1 SQVTM, CDR2 ANQGSEA. The CDR3 sequence is 15 residues long. V was pared by 7 bases and J by 4 bases, with 11 bases of the junction left unmatched. The CDR3 nucleotides are TGCAGCGCAAGGACAGGGAGTTCGGGCACCGGGGAGCTGTTTTTT. Amino acid sequence: CSARTGSSGTGELFF.

V and J are TRBV30 and TRBJ2-3, with D hard to call. Looked up from germline, CDR1 is GTSNPN and CDR2 is SVGIG (reference sequence). The germline V and J ends were trimmed by 2 bases and 4 bases, with 13 bases remaining between them. CDR3 length equals 14 residues. CDR3 residues: CAWSKLAVPDTQYF. The CDR3 DNA is TGTGCCTGGAGTAAGCTGGCGGTACCAGATACGCAGTATTTT.

The chain links TRBV5-1 to TRBJ2-1, with TRBD2 matching 10 bases. The germline gives CDR1 SGHRS, CDR2 YFSETQ. V dropped 4 bases and J dropped 5; count of bases not matched to a gene: 6. The CDR3 extends over 15 amino acids. CDR3 DNA sequence: TGCGCCAGCAGCATGAGCGGGAGGGACCACAATGAGCAGTTCTTC. Translated: CASSMSGRDHNEQFF.

The chain recombines TRBV7-9 with TRBJ2-3; 9 bases are a match to TRBD1. Germline CDR1 is SEHNR and CDR2 is FQNEAQ (reference sequence). This CDR3 region has 15 residues. Trimming removed 5 bases from V and 2 bases from J; junction bases left unmatched: 5. The CDR3 loop reads CASSPGTGPTDTQYF. The CDR3 DNA reads TGTGCCAGCAGCCCCGGGACAGGGCCCACAGATACGCAGTATTTT.

V and J are TRBV14 and TRBJ2-1; 13 bases fit TRBD2. Germline V gene sequence: CDR1 SGHDN, CDR2 FVKESK. CDR3 length: 16 residues. The J segment lost 7 bases and the V segment lost 0 bases, leaving 3 bases of the junction unmatched. The CDR3 loop is CASSQERTSGSNEQFF. The CDR3 coding sequence is TGTGCCAGCAGCCAAGAAAGGACTAGCGGGAGTAATGAGCAGTTCTTC.

The chain links TRBV2 to TRBJ2-1; 9 positions agree with TRBD2. The CDR3 runs to 16 residues. V lost 6 bases to trimming and J lost 2 bases; unmatched junction nucleotides: 8. Germline V gene sequence: CDR1 SNHLY, CDR2 FYNNEI. The CDR3 DNA reads as TGTGCCAGCAGGGGTACCCGACTAGCGGCCTACAATGAGCAGTTCTTC. As protein: CASRGTRLAAYNEQFF.

The chain is built from TRBV28 and TRBJ2-3, with TRBD2 matching over 10 bases. The V segment lost 5 bases and the J segment 6 bases; nucleotides outside the gene matches: 11. There are 16 residues in the CDR3. Germline V gene data show CDR1 as MDHEN and CDR2 as SYDVKM. The CDR3 coding sequence is TGTGCCAGCAGTGGGGGACTAGCGAGAGGGAGGGATACGCAGTATTTT. It is translated as CASSGGLARGRDTQYF.

The sample holds one count of this clone. The chain couples TRBV30 to TRBJ1-6; the match to TRBD1 covers 8 bases. Germline trimming cut 3 bases from V and 6 bases from J; bases unmatched to any gene: 1. Germline values: CDR1 GTSNPN, CDR2 SVGIG (reference sequence). The CDR3 loop spans 13 amino acids. The chain's CDR3 is CAWSDRGNSPLHF. In DNA form, the CDR3 reads TGTGCCTGGAGCGACAGGGGTAATTCACCCCTCCACTTT.

This clone came up once. The J gene is TRBJ1-2, the V gene TRBV28; the D is unclear. This CDR3 is built from 18 residues. Trimming removed 5 bases at V and 8 bases at J, with 30 bases between. Germline V lookup: CDR1 MDHEN, CDR2 SYDVKM. The CDR3 DNA sequence: TGTGCCAGCAGTCCACCCCCCCGTGGCGGCAGACCAATTTCAGGCTACACCTTC. It translates to CASSPPPRGGRPISGYTF.

This chain joins TRBV11-2 and TRBJ1-2, with no clear D. The germline V gene has CDR1 SGHAT and CDR2 FQNNGV. The length of the CDR3 is 14 residues. Trimming pared 0 bases from V and 1 base from J, leaving 6 bases between. The CDR3 protein is CASSLEQINYGYTF. For the CDR3, the DNA is TGTGCCAGCAGCTTAGAACAGATTAACTATGGCTACACCTTC.

The sample holds a few counts of this clone. V is TRBV7-9 and J is TRBJ2-1, with 7 bases that match TRBD2. Germline loops: CDR1 SEHNR, CDR2 FQNEAQ (reference sequence). This CDR3 region has 17 residues. Trimming cost V 1 base and J 0 bases; bases outside gene matches: 6. Here the CDR3 DNA reads TGTGCCAGCAGCTTAGGAGCGGGGCTTAGCTCCTACAATGAGCAGTTCTTC. This sequence encodes CASSLGAGLSSYNEQFF.

CDR3 loop: CASSLRLGGGETQYF. CDR3 DNA sequence: TGTGCCAGCAGCTTGCGTCTCGGTGGGGGGGAGACCCAGTACTTC. The chain has TRBV5-5 and TRBJ2-5; D might be TRBD2 (6 bases). This CDR3 comprises 15 residues. V was shortened by 1 base and J by 5 bases, with 15 bases between the two germline ends. The germline V gene encodes CDR1 SGHKS and CDR2 YYEKEE (reference sequence).

This chain connects TRBV28 to TRBJ1-5; D gene unclear. CDR1 and CDR2 (germline): MDHEN, SYDVKM. The CDR3 has 13 amino acids. The germline V and J ends were trimmed by 3 bases and 6 bases, with 9 bases remaining between them. The CDR3 spells CASSLVSGQPQHF. CDR3 sequence (DNA): TGTGCCAGCAGTTTGGTTAGTGGTCAGCCCCAGCATTTT.